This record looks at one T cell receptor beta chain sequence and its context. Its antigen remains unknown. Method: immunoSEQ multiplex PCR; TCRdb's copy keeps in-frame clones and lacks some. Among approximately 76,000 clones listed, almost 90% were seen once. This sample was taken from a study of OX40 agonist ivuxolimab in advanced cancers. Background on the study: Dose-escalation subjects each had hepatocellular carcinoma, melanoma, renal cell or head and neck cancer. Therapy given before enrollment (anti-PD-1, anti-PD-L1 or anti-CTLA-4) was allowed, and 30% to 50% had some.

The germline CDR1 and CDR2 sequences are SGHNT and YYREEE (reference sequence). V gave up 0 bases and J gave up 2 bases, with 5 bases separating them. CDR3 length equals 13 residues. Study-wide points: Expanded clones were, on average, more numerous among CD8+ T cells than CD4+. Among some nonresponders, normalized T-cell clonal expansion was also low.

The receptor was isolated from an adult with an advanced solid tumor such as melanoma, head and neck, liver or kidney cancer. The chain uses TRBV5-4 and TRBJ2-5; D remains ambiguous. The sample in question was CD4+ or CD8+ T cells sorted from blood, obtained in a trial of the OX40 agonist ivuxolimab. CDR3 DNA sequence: TGTGCCAGCAGCTTGGGCCGACAAGAGACCCAGTACTTC. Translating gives CASSLGRQETQYF.